The rows below give T cell receptor beta chains drawn from one sample of a study of blood T cell repertoires in COVID-19. Here immunoSEQ multiplex PCR was the method, and the copy in TCRdb shows in-frame clones only, minus some. Of approximately 130,000 clones detected, 75% to 90% appear once; the ten largest clones hold roughly 4.5%. Sequencing was carried out using peripheral blood. The origin of the receptors is a human donor in a cohort sampled during active COVID-19. Both conserved end residues are part of each CDR3. Each record gives: D gene, V gene, J gene, clone size, CDR3 protein, CDR3 DNA. A D gene is named only where the DNA matches it firmly. Only some rows state a clone size, as once, few, many or a class for expanded clones.

>TRBD1|TRBV19|TRBJ1-4|-
CASTGTGFGTNEKLFF
TGTGCCAGTACCGGGACAGGGTTTGGAACTAATGAAAAACTGTTTTTT
>TRBD1|TRBV5-1|TRBJ1-2|-
CASDRGTGTNYGYTF
TGCGCCAGTGACCGAGGGACAGGGACTAACTATGGCTACACCTTC
>TRBD1|TRBV15|TRBJ1-5|-
CATSRATGPSNQPQHF
TGTGCCACCAGCAGAGCGACAGGGCCCAGCAATCAGCCCCAGCATTTT
>TRBD1|TRBV7-2|TRBJ2-7|-
CASSPGQGKGEQYF
TGTGCCAGCAGCCCCGGACAGGGGAAGGGGGAGCAGTACTTC
>TRBD2|TRBV5-6|TRBJ2-7|-
CASSAGGPQWF
TGTGCCAGCAGCGCGGGGGGCCCTCAATGGTTC
>-|TRBV12-3/TRBV12-4|TRBJ2-5|-
CASSLRRGETQYF
TGTGCCAGCAGTTTGAGAAGGGGAGAGACCCAGTACTTC
>-|TRBV7-8|TRBJ1-6|-
CASSFGNHLLSYNSPLHF
TGTGCCAGCAGCTTCGGGAACCATCTTCTCTCCTATAATTCACCCCTCCACTTT
>-|TRBV12-2|TRBJ2-5|-
CASRFGQGFKETQYF
TGTGCAAGTCGCTTCGGTCAGGGTTTCAAGGAGACCCAGTACTTC
>-|TRBV15|TRBJ2-6|once
CAIKLSGANVLTF
TGTGCCATCAAGCTTTCTGGGGCCAACGTCCTGACTTTC
>TRBD1|TRBV7-9|TRBJ1-6|-
CASSWGQGLSSYNSPLHF
TGTGCCAGCAGCTGGGGACAGGGCCTAAGCTCCTATAATTCACCCCTCCACTTT
>-|TRBV2|TRBJ1-1|-
CASRVGGGTEAFF
TGTGCCAGCAGAGTCGGGGGAGGCACTGAAGCTTTCTTT
>-|TRBV9|TRBJ1-1|-
CASSVEPRGGARAEAFF
TGTGCCAGCAGCGTAGAGCCCCGTGGGGGGGCGAGGGCTGAAGCTTTCTTT
>-|TRBV14|TRBJ1-1|few
CASSQDTQRGAFF
TGTGCCAGCAGCCAAGATACACAACGGGGGGCTTTCTTT
>-|TRBV18|TRBJ2-3|-
CASSPPSQGGLSTDTQYF
TGTGCCAGCTCACCACCGTCTCAGGGGGGACTTTCCACAGATACGCAGTATTTT
>-|TRBV6-5|TRBJ1-2|-
CASSLGGHPNYGYTF
TGTGCCAGCAGCCTAGGGGGACATCCGAACTATGGCTACACCTTC
>TRBD2|TRBV7-3|TRBJ2-1|-
CASSLQRGALNEQFF
TGTGCCAGCAGCTTACAGCGGGGGGCCCTCAATGAGCAGTTCTTC
>TRBD2|TRBV11-2|TRBJ2-2|-
CASSFPGLAAGELFF
TGTGCCAGCAGCTTTCCGGGACTAGCTGCCGGGGAGCTGTTTTTT
>TRBD1|TRBV30|TRBJ1-3|-
CALYPGTDGNTIYF
TGTGCCCTCTACCCCGGGACAGACGGAAACACCATATATTTT
>-|TRBV5-1|TRBJ2-6|-
CASSLAGSGANVLTF
TGCGCCAGCAGCTTAGCGGGCTCTGGGGCCAACGTCCTGACTTTC
>-|TRBV18|TRBJ1-5|-
CASSYRGNQPQHF
TGTGCCAGCTCATACAGAGGCAATCAGCCCCAGCATTTT
>-|TRBV7-6|TRBJ2-3|few
CASSLLRTDTQYF
TGTGCCAGCAGCTTACTCCGCACAGATACGCAGTATTTT
>TRBD1|TRBV11-3|TRBJ2-3|-
CASSLEAGGGHF
TGTGCCAGCAGCTTAGAGGCAGGGGGCGGACATTTT
>TRBD2|TRBV5-1|TRBJ2-1|-
CASSRTSGRMDEQFF
TGCGCCAGCAGCCGGACTAGCGGGAGAATGGATGAGCAGTTCTTC
>-|TRBV5-4|TRBJ2-1|once
CASSSNGGSSYNEQFF
TGTGCCAGCAGCTCCAACGGGGGTAGCTCCTACAATGAGCAGTTCTTC
>TRBD2|TRBV11-3|TRBJ2-1|-
CASSHRGRGDEQFF
TGTGCCAGCAGCCATCGGGGGAGGGGTGATGAGCAGTTCTTC
>-|TRBV10-3|TRBJ2-3|-
CAISESTGARATDTQYF
TGTGCCATCAGTGAGTCAACGGGAGCTCGGGCCACAGATACGCAGTATTTT
>-|TRBV5-6|TRBJ2-1|-
CASSPWAAGWVNEQFF
TGTGCCAGCAGCCCTTGGGCGGCAGGGTGGGTCAATGAGCAGTTCTTC
>TRBD2|TRBV11-2|TRBJ2-3|-
CASSLGRTGLAGADTQYF
TGTGCCAGCAGCTTGGGAAGGACTGGACTAGCGGGAGCCGATACGCAGTATTTT
>-|TRBV19|TRBJ1-5|-
CASRTSGGRINQPQHF
TGTGCCAGTAGGACTTCGGGGGGGCGGATTAATCAGCCCCAGCATTTT
>-|TRBV5-6|TRBJ2-7|-
CASSQSGQAYEQYF
TGTGCCAGCAGCCAAAGTGGGCAAGCCTACGAGCAGTACTTC
>-|TRBV3-1/TRBV3-2|TRBJ2-1|-
CASSSTLASTEQFF
TGTGCCAGCAGCTCCACACTAGCCTCCACTGAGCAGTTCTTC
>-|TRBV3-1/TRBV3-2|TRBJ1-4|-
CASSQGGGEKLFF
TGTGCCAGCAGCCAAGGGGGGGGTGAAAAACTGTTTTTT
>-|TRBV5-4|TRBJ1-1|-
CASSSPGGENTEAFF
TGTGCCAGCAGCTCCCCGGGGGGCGAGAACACTGAAGCTTTCTTT
>TRBD1|TRBV6-2/TRBV6-3|TRBJ2-1|once
CASSYRGLRDEQFF
TGTGCCAGCAGTTACAGGGGGCTTCGAGATGAGCAGTTCTTC
>-|TRBV7-6|TRBJ2-5|-
CASSLATGRETQYF
TGTGCCAGCAGCTTAGCTACAGGACGGGAGACCCAGTACTTC
>TRBD2|TRBV5-1|TRBJ2-3|-
CASSLLTSGGTDTQYF
TGCGCCAGCAGCTTGCTGACTAGCGGGGGCACAGATACGCAGTATTTT
>-|TRBV5-4|TRBJ2-5|-
CASSSRTPGETQYF
TGTGCCAGCAGCTCCAGGACTCCCGGGGAGACCCAGTACTTC
>-|TRBV7-9|TRBJ2-5|-
CASRPPDFKETQYF
TGTGCCAGCAGACCTCCGGACTTTAAAGAGACCCAGTACTTC
>TRBD2|TRBV10-3|TRBJ2-1|-
CAISRTSGFSSYNEQFF
TGTGCCATCAGCAGGACTAGCGGGTTTAGCTCCTACAATGAGCAGTTCTTC
>-|TRBV6-2/TRBV6-3|TRBJ1-2|-
CASSFGPYGYTF
TGTGCCAGCAGTTTCGGTCCCTATGGCTACACCTTC
>-|TRBV18|TRBJ2-2|-
CASSIRVDTGELFF
TGTGCCAGCTCAATCCGGGTCGACACCGGGGAGCTGTTTTTT
>-|TRBV18|TRBJ2-3|-
CASSFSSRGPSTDTQYF
TGTGCCAGCTCGTTTAGTTCGCGGGGGCCGAGCACAGATACGCAGTATTTT
>TRBD1|TRBV28|TRBJ1-2|once
CASSRPGTVYGYTF
TGTGCCAGCAGCCGACCCGGGACAGTCTATGGCTACACCTTC
>-|TRBV11-2|TRBJ2-1|-
CASSFIGRPTYNEQFF
TGTGCCAGCAGCTTTATCGGGAGACCAACCTACAATGAGCAGTTCTTC
>TRBD2|TRBV19|TRBJ2-5|-
CASSIDTSGKTQYF
TGTGCCAGTAGTATAGATACTAGCGGGAAGACCCAGTACTTC
>-|TRBV7-9|TRBJ1-2|many
CASSLSAGEGYTF
TGTGCCAGCAGCTTATCGGCTGGAGAGGGCTACACCTTC
>-|TRBV3-1/TRBV3-2|TRBJ2-3|-
CASSQVGGEDTQYF
TGTGCCAGCAGCCAAGTAGGAGGGGAGGATACGCAGTATTTT
>TRBD1|TRBV27|TRBJ1-1|-
CASSSDRGGLTEAFF
TGTGCCAGCAGTTCCGACAGGGGTGGTCTTACTGAAGCTTTCTTT
>-|TRBV9|TRBJ1-1|-
CASSVDSTSRTEAFF
TGTGCCAGCAGCGTAGATAGCACTAGTAGGACTGAAGCTTTCTTT
>-|TRBV23-1|TRBJ2-5|once
CASTEGRMLYF
TGCGCCAGCACGGAGGGGAGGATGTTGTACTTC
>-|TRBV12-3/TRBV12-4|TRBJ2-2|-
CASSLREFGELFF
TGTGCCAGCAGTTTAAGGGAGTTCGGGGAGCTGTTTTTT
>-|TRBV6-2/TRBV6-3|TRBJ2-4|-
CASSYSTGLAKNIQYF
TGTGCCAGCAGTTACTCTACTGGGCTAGCCAAAAACATTCAGTACTTC
>-|TRBV5-6|TRBJ2-3|-
CASSLVVSADTQYF
TGTGCCAGCAGCTTGGTTGTATCGGCAGATACGCAGTATTTT
>TRBD1|TRBV7-2|TRBJ1-1|-
CASSFGTVKAFF
TGTGCCAGCAGCTTCGGGACAGTTAAAGCTTTCTTT
>-|TRBV3-1/TRBV3-2|TRBJ1-5|-
CASSQGVGAINQPQHF
TGTGCCAGCAGCCAAGGTGTAGGGGCGATCAATCAGCCCCAGCATTTT
>TRBD2|TRBV5-1|TRBJ2-1|-
CASSLAPSGGAFSSYNEQFF
TGCGCCAGCAGCTTGGCCCCTAGCGGGGGGGCCTTCTCCTCCTACAATGAGCAGTTCTTC
>TRBD1|TRBV11-2|TRBJ1-5|-
CASSGQGLSNQPQHF
TGTGCCAGCAGTGGACAGGGGTTAAGCAATCAGCCCCAGCATTTT
>-|TRBV7-9|TRBJ1-2|-
CASSPEAGRSRAYGYTF
TGTGCCAGCAGCCCAGAAGCGGGGAGGTCTCGTGCGTATGGCTACACCTTC